The 29 T cell receptor beta chains in this list originate from one sample, sequenced in a study of blood T cell repertoires in COVID-19. The table came from immunoSEQ multiplex PCR; TCRdb's copy has only in-frame clones and leaves some out. The sample lists 200,000 to 250,000 clones, under 90% occurring once. The sample consisted of peripheral blood. All receptors derive from a woman of 80 years or more with acute or convalescent COVID-19.

V gene TRBV11-2 combines with J gene TRBJ2-1; TRBD2 matches at 8 bases. Looked up from germline, CDR1 is SGHAT and CDR2 is FQNNGV. Trimming at V came to 5 bases and at J to 4 bases, leaving 7 bases not matched to a gene. This CDR3 spans 15 amino acids. The CDR3: CASSLRLAGYNEQFF. CDR3 sequence (DNA): TGTGCCAGCAGCCTGAGATTAGCGGGGTACAATGAGCAGTTCTTC.

The chain recombines TRBV3-1 (or the pseudogene TRBV3-2) with TRBJ1-3; TRBD1 matches at 10 bases. CDR1 LGHDT and CDR2 YNNKEL come from the germline V gene (reference sequence). The CDR3 has 16 residues. The J segment lost 2 bases and the V segment lost 4 bases, leaving 5 bases of the junction unmatched. The CDR3 DNA is TGTGCCAGCAGCCCCCGGACAGGGGGGGCTGGAAACACCATATATTTT. Its protein is CASSPRTGGAGNTIYF.

The chain has TRBV28 and TRBJ2-3; 8 bases line up with TRBD2. With V trimmed by 2 bases and J by 1 base, 5 bases remained unmatched. Germline V lookup: CDR1 MDHEN, CDR2 SYDVKM. This CDR3 region has 16 residues. The CDR3 here is CASSLLSGGGTDTQYF. The DNA of the CDR3 is TGTGCCAGCAGTTTACTAAGCGGGGGAGGCACAGATACGCAGTATTTT.

This chain joins TRBV5-4 and TRBJ2-5, with a weak D call TRBD2 (5 bases). Germline values: CDR1 SGHNT, CDR2 YYREEE (reference sequence). The CDR3 totals 15 residues. The V end was cut by 2 bases, the J end by 5 bases, with 16 bases between. CDR3 amino acids: CASSFRTPGFETQYF. The DNA for the CDR3 is TGTGCCAGCAGCTTCAGAACCCCGGGGTTTGAGACCCAGTACTTC.

The chain uses TRBV4-2 and TRBJ1-1, with D possibly being TRBD1 (5 bases). With 0 bases removed from V and 1 base from J, the gap between germline ends came to 12 bases. The CDR3 is 16 amino acids. CDR1 and CDR2 (germline): LGHNA, YNFKEQ. The CDR3 coding sequence is TGTGCCAGCAGCCAAGATCAGGGATGGAGGAACACTGAAGCTTTCTTT. Translated: CASSQDQGWRNTEAFF.

The rearrangement joins TRBV19 to TRBJ1-1; 8 bases map to TRBD1. Trimming took 5 bases from V and 5 from J; bases not matched to a gene: 10. The CDR3 extends over 15 amino acids. Germline-derived CDR1 and CDR2 are LNHDA and SQIVND (reference sequence). The CDR3 sequence: CASSPSGQGGTEAFF. The CDR3 DNA follows: TGTGCCAGTAGTCCCTCAGGACAGGGAGGTACTGAAGCTTTCTTT.

This CDR3 reads CASSAATGGFEKLFF. The CDR3 nucleotides are TGTGCCAGCAGCGCCGCAACAGGGGGCTTTGAAAAACTGTTTTTT. The chain uses TRBV9 and TRBJ1-4; 9 bases fit TRBD1. V shed 3 bases and J 7 bases; nucleotides not matched to a gene: 7. The CDR3 consists of 15 residues. Germline CDR1 and CDR2: SGDLS and YYNGEE.

The V gene is TRBV9, the J gene TRBJ1-1, with D tentatively TRBD1 (5 bases). Trimming cost V 0 bases and J 4 bases, with 13 bases left between them. The germline CDR1 and CDR2 sequences are SGDLS and YYNGEE. The CDR3 sequence is 15 residues long. CDR3 sequence reads: CASSVDQGGRTEAFF. CDR3 nucleotide sequence: TGTGCCAGCAGCGTAGATCAGGGCGGACGCACTGAAGCTTTCTTT.

This clone occurred a few times. The chain recombines TRBV9 with TRBJ2-5, with 8 bases aligning to TRBD1. The germline CDR1 and CDR2 sequences are SGDLS and YYNGEE. This CDR3 contains 14 residues. V shed 4 bases and J 4 bases; nucleotides not matched to a gene: 6. CDR3 nucleotide sequence: TGTGCCAGCAGCCCTGGACAGGGTCGAGAGACCCAGTACTTC. Translation: CASSPGQGRETQYF.

The chain carries TRBV7-2 and TRBJ1-2; TRBD1 agrees at 8 bases. The CDR3 runs 15 residues. V trimming: 5 bases; J trimming: 5 bases; junction bases outside the gene matches: 10. Germline values: CDR1 SGHTA, CDR2 FQGNSA. CDR3 nucleotides: TGTGCCAGCAGCCCGAGACAGGGGTCAGGGTATGGCTACACCTTC. As protein: CASSPRQGSGYGYTF. The variable domain in full, completed from reference TRBV7-2 and TRBJ1-2, reads GAGVSQSPSNKVTEKGKDVELRCDPISGHTALYWYRQSLGQGLEFLIYFQGNSAPDKSGLPSDRFSAERTGGSVSTLTIQRTQQEDSAVYLCASSPRQGSGYGYTFGSGTRLTVV.

The chain couples TRBV7-6 to TRBJ2-2; TRBD2 aligns across 10 bases. Looked up from germline, CDR1 is SGHVS and CDR2 is FNYEAQ. The trim removed 4 bases at V and 0 bases at J, leaving 5 bases unmatched. The CDR3 is 17 amino acids. The DNA of the CDR3 is TGTGCCAGCAGCTCTCAGACTAGCGGGCCGAACACCGGGGAGCTGTTTTTT. Translated: CASSSQTSGPNTGELFF.

This clone was seen once. This sequence joins TRBV7-3 and TRBJ1-4; maybe TRBD1 (6 bases). The CDR3 covers 13 residues. The ends were cut back, 5 bases at V and 5 bases at J, with 9 bases in the middle. The germline CDR1 and CDR2 sequences are SGHTA and FQGTGA. The CDR3 DNA follows: TGTGCCAGCAGCAAAGGACAGAATGAAAAACTGTTTTTT. As protein: CASSKGQNEKLFF.

The chain uses TRBV7-8 and TRBJ1-3; D unresolved. The CDR3 totals 14 residues. V was pared by 1 base and J by 2 bases, with 6 bases between. The germline V gene has CDR1 SGHVS and CDR2 FQNEAQ. This CDR3 reads CASSLVLPGNTIYF. The CDR3 DNA reads as TGTGCCAGCAGCTTAGTCCTCCCTGGAAACACCATATATTTT.

The genes are TRBV29-1 and TRBJ2-3; tentative D call: TRBD2 (5 bases). The V end was cut by 6 bases, the J end by 5 bases, with 12 bases between. The length of the CDR3 is 12 residues. The germline V gene encodes CDR1 SQVTM and CDR2 ANQGSEA. The CDR3 DNA is TGCAGCGTCGGGGTCTCGGTAGATACGCAGTATTTT. Translating gives CSVGVSVDTQYF.

The V gene is TRBV25-1, the J gene TRBJ2-1; the match to TRBD2 covers 8 bases. The CDR3 runs to 15 residues. V was clipped by 5 bases and J by 0 bases; unmatched bases: 3. Germline CDR1 is MGHDK and CDR2 is SYGVNS. CDR3 nucleotide sequence: TGTGCCAGCAGTACGGGGGGGAGCTCCTACAATGAGCAGTTCTTC. Translated: CASSTGGSSYNEQFF.

This clone was detected only a few times. The gene calls are TRBV28 and TRBJ1-3, with D maybe TRBD1 (6 bases). Germline-derived CDR1 and CDR2 are MDHEN and SYDVKM. Trimming removed 7 bases at V and 0 bases at J, with 19 bases between. CDR3 length: 17 residues. The CDR3 sequence: CASNVIQARGSGNTIYF. CDR3 nucleotide sequence: TGTGCCAGCAACGTGATACAGGCCAGGGGCTCTGGAAACACCATATATTTT.

J is TRBJ1-1 and V is TRBV5-4; D is possibly TRBD1 (6 bases). This CDR3 is built from 13 residues. The germline V and J ends were trimmed by 3 bases and 4 bases, with 10 bases remaining between them. CDR1 SGHNT and CDR2 YYREEE come from the germline V gene (reference sequence). The CDR3 DNA is TGTGCCAGCAGCTCGACCAGGGGCACTGAAGCTTTCTTT. Translated: CASSSTRGTEAFF.

The chain recombines TRBV5-1 with TRBJ1-4; D uncertain. This CDR3 is 15 amino acids long. CDR1 SGHRS and CDR2 YFSETQ come from the germline V gene. V lost 4 bases to trimming and J lost 4 bases, with 14 bases between them. The chain's CDR3 is CASSTVGDLNEKLFF. CDR3 nucleotides: TGCGCCAGCAGCACGGTCGGGGATCTTAATGAAAAACTGTTTTTT.

The chain recombines TRBV13 with TRBJ2-3; TRBD2 aligns across 9 bases. In germline, CDR1 is PRHDT, CDR2 FYEKMQ (reference sequence). Germline trimming cut 5 bases from V and 4 bases from J; bases unmatched to any gene: 13. This CDR3 has 17 residues. The CDR3 region is CASSPQGSSGVSDTQYF. The CDR3 DNA reads TGTGCCAGCAGCCCCCAGGGGTCTAGCGGGGTTTCAGATACGCAGTATTTT.

This rearrangement joins TRBV5-1 to TRBJ1-1, with D perhaps TRBD1 (5 bases). V was clipped by 3 bases and J by 4 bases, with 19 bases between them. The CDR3 runs to 16 residues. The germline V gene encodes CDR1 SGHRS and CDR2 YFSETQ. The CDR3 DNA follows: TGCGCCAGCAGCTCTCAACGGGGAGGGGATGGCACTGAAGCTTTCTTT. This encodes CASSSQRGGDGTEAFF.

V is TRBV7-2 and J is TRBJ2-1; the match to TRBD1 covers 9 bases. CDR1 and CDR2 (germline): SGHTA, FQGNSA. The CDR3 consists of 15 residues. V lost 4 bases and J lost 6; bases outside the gene matches: 7. CDR3 nucleotide sequence: TGTGCCAGCAGCTCCCGGACAGGGGTCGGCAATGAGCAGTTCTTC. Residues: CASSSRTGVGNEQFF.

This chain joins TRBV2 and TRBJ1-2; 7 bases are a match to TRBD1. CDR3 size: 13 residues. The ends lost 3 bases at V and 7 bases at J; junction bases unmatched: 5. Germline CDR1 SNHLY, CDR2 FYNNEI. This chain's CDR3 is CASSEDQGVGYTF. The CDR3 nucleotides read TGTGCCAGCAGTGAGGATCAGGGGGTTGGCTACACCTTC. The full variable domain, its missing parts supplied by reference TRBV2 and TRBJ1-2, is EPEVTQTPSHQVTQMGQEVILRCVPISNHLYFYWYRQILGQKVEFLVSFYNNEISEKSEIFDDQFSVERPDGSNFTLKIRSTKLEDSAMYFCASSEDQGVGYTFGSGTRLTVV.

The V and J genes are TRBV6-4 and TRBJ1-5, with D unresolved. CDR1 is MRHNA, CDR2 SNTAGT, per germline. This CDR3 has 13 residues. V lost 4 bases, J lost 7 bases, and 11 bases lay in between. The CDR3: CASSVDIRQPQHF. The CDR3 DNA follows: TGTGCCAGCAGTGTTGATATCAGGCAGCCCCAGCATTTT.

The rearrangement links TRBV7-3 to TRBJ2-1; 9 bases agree with TRBD2. V was clipped by 1 base and J by 5 bases; unmatched bases: 6. The V gene's germline CDR1 is SGHTA and CDR2 FQGTGA. This CDR3 contains 16 residues. The chain's CDR3 is CASSLMPLAGNNEQFF. CDR3 bases: TGTGCCAGCAGCTTAATGCCCCTAGCGGGGAACAATGAGCAGTTCTTC.

This clone appeared a few times. The gene calls are TRBV11-2 and TRBJ1-1; 7 bases are a match to TRBD1. CDR3 size: 15 residues. V shed 5 bases and J 3 bases; nucleotides not matched to a gene: 9. Germline-derived CDR1 and CDR2 are SGHAT and FQNNGV. CDR3 DNA sequence: TGTGCCAGCAGCCCCAGGGGGATGGCGGACACTGAAGCTTTCTTT. This sequence encodes CASSPRGMADTEAFF.

The rearrangement uses TRBV7-2 and TRBJ1-5; TRBD1 might be the D (6 bases). The V gene lost 7 bases and the J gene lost 7 bases, with 11 bases spanning the gap. Germline V lookup: CDR1 SGHTA, CDR2 FQGNSA. CDR3 length: 12 amino acids. The CDR3 region is CASKGGGQPQHF. CDR3 DNA sequence: TGTGCCAGCAAGGGAGGGGGGCAGCCCCAGCATTTT.

V gene TRBV11-2 combines with J gene TRBJ2-2, with 13 nucleotides matching TRBD2. The germline V gene has CDR1 SGHAT and CDR2 FQNNGV. This CDR3 comprises 15 residues. J was trimmed by 8 bases and V by 6 bases; bases with no gene match: 6. In DNA form, the CDR3 reads TGTGCCAGCAGACCTGGACTAGCGGGGGCAGGGGAGCTGTTTTTT. Its protein product is CASRPGLAGAGELFF.

V is TRBV24-1 and J is TRBJ2-1; the match to TRBD2 covers 14 bases. The CDR3 runs to 15 residues. V shed 3 bases, J shed 11 bases, and the junction held 5 bases outside the gene matches. In germline, CDR1 is KGHDR, CDR2 SFDVKD. CDR3 nucleotide sequence: TGTGCCACCAGTGATCGGACTAGCGGGGGGTCCCAGCAGTTCTTC. Protein product: CATSDRTSGGSQQFF.

This CDR3 is CASSLTGGTNEKLFF. The CDR3 nucleotides read TGCGCCAGCAGCTTAACAGGTGGGACTAATGAAAAACTGTTTTTT. The chain joins TRBV5-1 to TRBJ1-4, with D possibly TRBD1 on 5 matching bases. Trimming shortened V by 2 bases and J by 2 bases, and 10 bases separated the two germline ends. The germline V gene has CDR1 SGHRS and CDR2 YFSETQ. The CDR3 consists of 15 residues.